The T cell receptor beta chain under discussion was sequenced for a study of blood T cell repertoires in COVID-19. Across the study: There were acute and convalescent COVID-19 samples, and they came from the United States, Italy and Spain. T cells, B-cell-depleted T cells, or PBMCs supplied cDNA or gDNA.

This CDR3 has 14 residues. Germline CDR1 is SGHRS and CDR2 is YFSETQ. The ends lost 4 bases at V and 3 bases at J; junction bases unmatched: 4. In terms of age and location, participants ranged from roughly 18 to 89 years and lived in 24 US areas. The sample holds a few counts of this clone. Repertoires were generated with immunoSEQ multiplex PCR, while TCRdb's copy carries only in-frame clones and drops some. Of some 180,000 clones detected, around 80% appear once; the ten largest clones hold roughly 14%. This TCR came from a man aged 55 to 70 who had been exposed to COVID-19. The material sequenced was PBMCs or T cells enriched from blood (not recorded which). The chain couples TRBV5-1 to TRBJ2-7; 10 bases are shared with TRBD1. CDR3 DNA: TGCGCCAGCAGCCGGACAGGGGGAAACTACGAGCAGTACTTC. Encoded protein: CASSRTGGNYEQYF.